What follows are 28 T cell receptor beta chains derived from one specimen sequenced in a study of persistence of HIV-infected CD4 T cells. Antigen specificity for these receptors is unknown. The libraries were made with immunoSEQ version 4 in survey mode. Generated by immunoSEQ multiplex PCR, the TCRdb table keeps only in-frame clones and is missing some. Of about 40,000 clones listed, 75% to 80% are singletons. Cells were stimulated with overlapping HIV-1 Gag 15-mer peptides. Memory cells lacking CD40L and CD69 with high CD45RO were sorted. Source: CD4+ T cells sorted from PBMCs after approximately 18-hour stimulation, taken from a patient who received antiretroviral therapy. These receptors came from an adult man with HIV who was CMV-seropositive.

V and J are TRBV11-3 and TRBJ2-1; 11 nucleotides agree with TRBD2. V shed 7 bases, J shed 5 bases, and the junction held 7 bases outside the gene matches. CDR3 length: 15 residues. Germline CDR1 reads SGHNT; CDR2 reads YENEEA. The CDR3 is CASTLTSGTHNEQFF. The CDR3 bases are TGTGCCAGCACCCTGACTAGCGGGACCCACAATGAGCAGTTCTTC.

This clone has more than one count but fewer than ten. The V gene is TRBV11-1, the J gene TRBJ2-1, with D perhaps TRBD2 (5 bases). This CDR3 has 15 amino acids. Germline V gives CDR1 SGHAT, CDR2 FQDESV (reference sequence). Deletions cut 1 base from V and 0 bases from J, with 7 bases between. The CDR3 DNA reads as TGTGCCAGCAGCTTAGTGCGGGTCTCCTACAATGAGCAGTTCTTC. Amino acid sequence: CASSLVRVSYNEQFF.

This clone was seen only once. The chain couples TRBV7-2 to TRBJ1-2; tentative D call: TRBD1 (5 bases). The CDR3 extends over 14 amino acids. V lost 5 bases, J lost 7 bases, and 17 bases lay in between. Germline CDR1 SGHTA, CDR2 FQGNSA. CDR3 amino acids: CASSPTPGAIGYTF. The CDR3 region has the DNA TGTGCCAGCAGCCCCACACCTGGGGCCATTGGCTACACCTTC. The variable domain in full, completed from reference TRBV7-2 and TRBJ1-2, reads GAGVSQSPSNKVTEKGKDVELRCDPISGHTALYWYRQSLGQGLEFLIYFQGNSAPDKSGLPSDRFSAERTGGSVSTLTIQRTQQEDSAVYLCASSPTPGAIGYTFGSGTRLTVV.

J is TRBJ1-2 and V is TRBV19; TRBD1 agrees at 11 bases. The CDR3 covers 15 residues. Trimming at V came to 9 bases and at J to 8 bases, leaving 14 bases not matched to a gene. Per germline, CDR1 LNHDA and CDR2 SQIVND (reference sequence). DNA of the CDR3: TGTGCCAGCCTTAGTGGGAGGACAGGGGGCGAAGGCTACACCTTC. This codes for CASLSGRTGGEGYTF.

J is TRBJ2-3 and V is TRBV7-9, with D possibly being TRBD2 (6 bases). From germline, CDR1 is SEHNR and CDR2 FQNEAQ (reference sequence). The CDR3 loop spans 17 amino acids. V gave up 4 bases and J gave up 0 bases, with 17 bases separating them. CDR3 sequence reads: CASSSSVVADSTDTQYF. In DNA form, the CDR3 reads TGTGCCAGCAGCTCCTCGGTGGTAGCGGATAGCACAGATACGCAGTATTTT.

The J gene is TRBJ1-2, the V gene TRBV10-3; no firm D call. Germline loops: CDR1 ENHRY, CDR2 SYGVKD. Trimming took off 2 bases at V and 2 bases at J, with 9 bases between the two ends. The CDR3 extends over 14 amino acids. The CDR3: CAISEGTFNYGYTF. For the CDR3, the DNA is TGTGCCATCAGTGAGGGTACTTTCAACTATGGCTACACCTTC.

This clone was seen a single time. V usage is TRBV6-1 and J usage is TRBJ1-1, with 8 positions matching TRBD1. The CDR3 consists of 18 residues. V lost 4 bases and J lost 3; bases outside the gene matches: 16. Germline V gene lookup returns CDR1 MNHNS and CDR2 SASEGT. The DNA for the CDR3 is TGTGCCAGCAGTGCGCAGGGGGCCGGTCACCTCGGGGACACTGAAGCTTTCTTT. Its protein product is CASSAQGAGHLGDTEAFF.

The gene calls are TRBV28 and TRBJ1-1; possible D gene TRBD1, 5 bases. The V and J ends lost 6 bases and 0 bases respectively, with 11 bases between them. Germline V gene data show CDR1 as MDHEN and CDR2 as SYDVKM. This CDR3 comprises 14 residues. CDR3 sequence reads: CASRLQGLNTEAFF. DNA for the CDR3: TGTGCCAGCAGGTTGCAGGGCTTGAACACTGAAGCTTTCTTT.

This chain uses TRBV6-5 with TRBJ1-1, with a tentative D call TRBD1 (5 bases). CDR1 and CDR2 from the germline V gene are MNHEY and SVGAGI. Trimming cost V 2 bases and J 8 bases, with 21 bases left between them. This CDR3 spans 16 amino acids. The CDR3 here is CASSYIRVGGLQEAFF. In nucleotides, the CDR3 is TGTGCCAGCAGTTACATCAGGGTCGGAGGTCTACAAGAAGCTTTCTTT.

The V and J genes are TRBV5-4 and TRBJ2-3, with TRBD1 as a possible D gene (5 bases). Germline V lookup: CDR1 SGHNT, CDR2 YYREEE (reference sequence). V lost 0 bases and J 6 bases, leaving 8 bases between the germline ends. This CDR3 is 13 amino acids long. The CDR3 nucleotides are TGTGCCAGCAGCTTGGTCCAGGGCGATACGCAGTATTTT. Its protein is CASSLVQGDTQYF.

The J gene is TRBJ1-4, the V gene TRBV4-1; D remains unclear. CDR3 length equals 15 residues. The germline V gene has CDR1 MGHRA and CDR2 YSYEKL. V was clipped by 2 bases and J by 6 bases, with 13 bases between them. The DNA for the CDR3 is TGCGCCAGCAGCCAACCCCGGTTGGGGTATGAAAAACTGTTTTTT. Its translation is CASSQPRLGYEKLFF.

The rearrangement links TRBV11-2 to TRBJ1-1; D may be TRBD1 (5 bases). Germline values: CDR1 SGHAT, CDR2 FQNNGV. Trimming stripped 5 bases from V and 9 bases from J, with 16 bases between. This CDR3 contains 13 residues. CDR3 sequence reads: CASSLRDGTKAFF. The CDR3 DNA sequence: TGTGCCAGCAGCCTTAGGGACGGCACAAAAGCTTTCTTT.

This chain links TRBV9 with TRBJ1-5, with D possibly being TRBD1 (5 bases). Germline lookup yields CDR1 SGDLS and CDR2 YYNGEE. The CDR3 runs 13 residues. V gave up 3 bases and J gave up 9 bases, with 13 bases separating them. The CDR3 loop is CASSGQLGGPQHF. CDR3 in DNA: TGTGCCAGCAGCGGACAGTTGGGAGGGCCCCAGCATTTT.

The chain combines TRBV7-6 with TRBJ2-7, with TRBD1 matching over 11 bases. CDR1 SGHVS and CDR2 FNYEAQ come from the germline V gene. V dropped 1 base and J dropped 1; count of bases not matched to a gene: 3. This CDR3 spans 16 amino acids. The CDR3: CASSLEGDRGSYEQYF. The CDR3 DNA reads as TGTGCCAGCAGCTTAGAAGGGGACAGGGGGTCCTACGAGCAGTACTTC.

The V call is TRBV5-1, the J call TRBJ2-1; 8 nucleotides align to TRBD2. The CDR3 is 16 residues long. The germline CDR1 and CDR2 sequences are SGHRS and YFSETQ. V shed 4 bases and J 3 bases; nucleotides not matched to a gene: 9. The CDR3 sequence is CASSPPSGGGYNEQFF. The CDR3, as DNA: TGCGCCAGCAGCCCTCCGTCGGGGGGGGGCTACAATGAGCAGTTCTTC. Variable domain in full (rest from reference TRBV5-1 and TRBJ2-1): KAGVTQTPRYLIKTRGQQVTLSCSPISGHRSVSWYQQTPGQGLQFLFEYFSETQRNKGNFPGRFSGRQFSNSRSEMNVSTLELGDSALYLCASSPPSGGGYNEQFFGPGTRLTVL.

In DNA form, the CDR3 reads TGTGCCAGCACCCGGACAGGGGGTAACACCGGGGAGCTGTTTTTT. Translating gives CASTRTGGNTGELFF. This chain joins TRBV7-9 and TRBJ2-2; 10 bases are a match to TRBD1. Germline V gene sequence: CDR1 SEHNR, CDR2 FQNEAQ (reference sequence). The CDR3 is made up of 15 amino acids. With V trimmed by 7 bases and J by 2 bases, 4 bases remained unmatched. Complete variable domain (other parts from reference TRBV7-9 and TRBJ2-2): DTGVSQNPRHKITKRGQNVTFRCDPISEHNRLYWYRQTLGQGPEFLTYFQNEAQLEKSRLLSDRFSAERPKGSFSTLEIQRTEQGDSAMYLCASTRTGGNTGELFFGEGSRLTVL.

The table lists this clone with a few counts. The CDR3 DNA reads TGTGCCTGGACACGGGTCAGGGATGCCGGGGAGCTGTTTTTT. Its protein is CAWTRVRDAGELFF. The chain carries TRBV30 and TRBJ2-2, with D perhaps matching TRBD1 (5 bases). Germline assignment: CDR1 GTSNPN and CDR2 SVGIG (reference sequence). The CDR3 has 14 residues. Trimming pared 4 bases from V and 6 bases from J, leaving 15 bases between.

This clone was detected a few times. The CDR3 sequence is CAWSVFAGTGRSYEQYF. For the CDR3, the DNA is TGTGCCTGGAGTGTTTTTGCCGGGACAGGAAGGAGCTACGAGCAGTACTTC. The chain combines TRBV30 with TRBJ2-7; 8 bases are a match to TRBD1. With V trimmed by 0 bases and J by 3 bases, 13 bases remained unmatched. Germline lookup yields CDR1 GTSNPN and CDR2 SVGIG (reference sequence). There are 17 residues in the CDR3.

The chain employs TRBV18 and TRBJ1-1; D is unclear. Trimming pared 5 bases from V and 4 bases from J, leaving 14 bases between. The CDR3 totals 14 residues. Germline loops: CDR1 KGHSH, CDR2 LQKENI. The chain's CDR3 is CASSGLRGGTEAFF. For the CDR3, the DNA is TGTGCCAGCTCAGGATTGCGGGGAGGCACTGAAGCTTTCTTT.

The chain uses TRBV3-1 (or the pseudogene TRBV3-2) and TRBJ2-7; tentatively, D is TRBD1 (6 bases). Germline-derived CDR1 and CDR2 are LGHDT and YNNKEL (reference sequence). The length of the CDR3 is 15 residues. V lost 0 bases and J 3 bases, leaving 12 bases between the germline ends. CDR3 residues: CASSQEGHPIYEQYF. Here the CDR3 DNA reads TGTGCCAGCAGCCAAGAGGGACACCCGATCTACGAGCAGTACTTC.

V gene TRBV18 combines with J gene TRBJ2-1, with D possibly matching TRBD1 (5 bases). Trimming removed 5 bases from V and 0 bases from J, with 11 bases in between. CDR3 length equals 15 residues. Germline loops: CDR1 KGHSH, CDR2 LQKENI. CDR3 residues: CASSIGHASYNEQFF. The CDR3 bases are TGTGCCAGCTCAATCGGACATGCCTCCTACAATGAGCAGTTCTTC.

The V and J genes are TRBV4-3 and TRBJ1-5, with D possibly being TRBD1 (5 bases). Trimming shortened V by 0 bases and J by 4 bases, and 10 bases separated the two germline ends. The CDR3 has 15 amino acids. Germline loops: CDR1 LGHNA, CDR2 YSLEER. CDR3: CASSQEATVNQPQHF. The CDR3 nucleotides read TGCGCCAGCAGCCAAGAGGCGACAGTAAATCAGCCCCAGCATTTT.

V usage is TRBV19 and J usage is TRBJ2-1; TRBD2 might be the D (5 bases). V gave up 4 bases and J gave up 9 bases, with 22 bases separating them. Germline CDR1 LNHDA, CDR2 SQIVND (reference sequence). The CDR3 is 16 amino acids. The CDR3 sequence: CASSRLTSTSNPEQFF. The DNA for the CDR3 is TGTGCCAGTAGTAGGTTAACTAGTACTTCAAACCCTGAGCAGTTCTTC.

The chain links TRBV7-9 to TRBJ2-7; either TRBD1 or TRBD2 may fit D (5 bases each). The germline V gene encodes CDR1 SEHNR and CDR2 FQNEAQ (reference sequence). CDR3 size: 12 residues. Trimming removed 8 bases from V and 0 bases from J, with 8 bases in between. As DNA, the CDR3 is TGTGCCAGCGGGACGAACTCCTACGAGCAGTACTTC. Amino acids: CASGTNSYEQYF.

The gene calls are TRBV7-9 and TRBJ2-3; TRBD2 aligns across 7 bases. CDR3 length: 15 amino acids. J lost 5 bases, V lost 6 bases, and 11 bases had no gene match. Germline values: CDR1 SEHNR, CDR2 FQNEAQ (reference sequence). The CDR3 DNA sequence: TGTGCCAGCAGTGGGGACTACCGAGGAAGAGATACGCAGTATTTT. Its protein is CASSGDYRGRDTQYF.

This clone was recorded once. The rearrangement uses TRBV4-2 and TRBJ2-1; D is uncertain. Germline V gene lookup returns CDR1 LGHNA and CDR2 YNFKEQ. The CDR3 loop spans 15 amino acids. Trimming took 0 bases from V and 5 from J, leaving 11 bases between them. The chain's CDR3 is CASSQERLSNNEQFF. As DNA, the CDR3 is TGTGCCAGCAGCCAAGAGCGCCTTTCCAACAATGAGCAGTTCTTC.

The chain joins TRBV5-1 to TRBJ1-4, with TRBD1 as a possible D gene (6 bases). V gave up 5 bases and J gave up 8 bases, with 22 bases separating them. Germline V gives CDR1 SGHRS, CDR2 YFSETQ. The CDR3 runs to 16 residues. CDR3 protein: CASSSGFVQGGEKLFF. Here the CDR3 DNA reads TGCGCCAGCAGTTCAGGCTTCGTACAGGGCGGCGAAAAACTGTTTTTT.

This chain uses TRBV6-2 or TRBV6-3 with TRBJ2-2; D unresolved. In germline, CDR1 is MNHEY, CDR2 SVGEGT. V lost 4 bases and J lost 5, with 11 bases in between. This CDR3 region has 14 residues. The CDR3 reads CASSSRVVTGELFF. In DNA form, the CDR3 reads TGTGCCAGCAGTTCCCGGGTGGTTACCGGGGAGCTGTTTTTT.